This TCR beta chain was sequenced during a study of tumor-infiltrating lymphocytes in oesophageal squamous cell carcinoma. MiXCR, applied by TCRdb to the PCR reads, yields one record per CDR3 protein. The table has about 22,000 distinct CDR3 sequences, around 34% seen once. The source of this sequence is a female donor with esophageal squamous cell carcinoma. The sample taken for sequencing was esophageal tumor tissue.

The CDR3, as DNA: TGTGCCAGCGCCAGACTAGCGGGACCTGGGGCGACCCAGTTCTTC. It is translated as CASARLAGPGATQFF. The rearrangement joins TRBV6-6 to TRBJ2-5; 11 nucleotides align to TRBD2. Gene TRBJ2-1 matches the end of the DNA better, so the J call may be wrong. Germline V lookup: CDR1 MNHNY, CDR2 SVGAGI (reference sequence). CDR3 length: 15 amino acids.